These 2 T cell receptor beta chains were sequenced from one sample in a study of OX40 agonist ivuxolimab in advanced cancers. Profiled with immunoSEQ multiplex PCR; TCRdb holds only in-frame clones, not every one. The table shows approximately 76,000 clones, with roughly 88% occurring only once. Specimen: CD4+ or CD8+ T cells sorted from blood, collected in a trial of the OX40 agonist ivuxolimab. These receptors were obtained from an adult with an advanced solid tumor such as melanoma, head and neck, liver or kidney cancer.

The rearrangement joins TRBV9 to TRBJ2-5, with D possibly being TRBD1 or TRBD2 (5 bases each). Trimming removed 7 bases at V and 5 bases at J, with 6 bases between. CDR1 is SGDLS, CDR2 YYNGEE, per germline. The CDR3 consists of 10 residues. The CDR3 region is CASWGETQYF. In DNA, the CDR3 is TGTGCCAGCTGGGGGGAGACCCAGTACTTC.

The CDR3 spells CASSVTPGSYEQYF. As DNA, the CDR3 is TGTGCCAGCAGCGTAACCCCAGGTTCCTACGAGCAGTACTTC. V usage is TRBV9 and J usage is TRBJ2-7; D call uncertain. The CDR3 consists of 14 residues. Germline loops: CDR1 SGDLS, CDR2 YYNGEE. V shed 1 base and J shed 1 base, with 9 bases lying between them.